This is a list of T cell receptor beta chains from one sample in a study of blood T cells in healthy people across ages. TCRdb reanalysed the 5' RACE reads using MiXCR and keeps one entry per CDR3 protein. This sample has roughly 1,300,000 distinct CDR3 sequences; around 59% occur once, and the top ten carry 6.5% to 8.5%. The sequencing sample was made of blood. The source of these receptors is a man aged 18 to 30 in good health. The conserved cysteine and the conserved F or W are not part of the CDR3 here. The order of the fields is J gene, V gene, CDR3 protein.

>TRBJ2-7|TRBV4-2
ASSLGLSPGPGSYEQY
>TRBJ2-7|TRBV20-1
SARDPTGGLEQY
>TRBJ2-5|TRBV6-6
ASRREQIQETQY
>TRBJ2-3|TRBV12-3/TRBV12-4
ASTTLGQGLDTQY
>TRBJ1-4|TRBV5-1
ASSLEGAANEKLF
>TRBJ2-1|TRBV5-1
ASSPRHRGDYNEQF
>TRBJ2-1|TRBV29-1
SVEGLSGGPNEQF
>TRBJ2-7|TRBV27
ASSSPGLNEQY
>TRBJ2-1|TRBV6-6
ASTSSGDDYNEQF
>TRBJ2-7|TRBV6-1
AGGREHIGYEQY
>TRBJ1-5|TRBV7-9
ASRAGGSNQPQH
>TRBJ2-5|TRBV5-1
ASEPSSGRAWETQY
>TRBJ1-4|TRBV6-5
ASTSGGANEKLF
>TRBJ1-1|TRBV6-1
ASSEEGQGPEAF
>TRBJ2-3|TRBV21-1
ASSKEELTSTDTQY
>TRBJ1-2|TRBV7-9
ASSPLERGYT
>TRBJ2-7|TRBV28
AIYRDGEYEQY
>TRBJ1-2|TRBV7-9
ASSPLSEEAYGYT